Below are 27 T cell receptor beta chains sequenced from a single sample in a study of response to subunit inactivated influenza vaccine (dated by TCRdb to the late 2010s). The library was made by RT-PCR. These reads were obtained on an Illumina HiSeq 2500. TCRdb reprocessing: public reads trimmed at Q25 with fastp, clones called with MiXCR, in-frame beta chains kept. Every distinct CDR3 protein forms one entry, paired with its most common genes and DNA. In all, the sample holds some 850,000 distinct CDR3 sequences, and 15% to 20% of those were seen once. Approximately 11% of the sample is held by the ten biggest clonotypes. The sequencing here drew on PBMCs from blood, taken roughly 5 days after vaccination. These receptors came from a man aged 50 to 60 who received an inactivated influenza vaccine. Donor details come from another sample of the same person, matched by shared clones.

This clonotype has only a few counts. The gene calls are TRBV12-3 or TRBV12-4 and TRBJ1-3; a weak D match, TRBD1 (5 bases). The CDR3 extends over 16 amino acids. The V gene lost 3 bases and the J gene lost 2 bases, with 14 bases spanning the gap. The CDR3 loop is CASSLGQIIAGNTIYF. In nucleotides, the CDR3 is TGTGCCAGCAGTTTGGGGCAGATAATCGCTGGAAACACCATATATTTT.

This chain connects TRBV7-2 to TRBJ1-1, with D unclear. CDR3 length equals 14 residues. V lost 2 bases and J lost 1, with 8 bases in between. Per the germline V gene, CDR1 is SGHTA and CDR2 is FQGNSA. CDR3 sequence (DNA): TGTGCCAGCAGCTTAAAGGCAGGGAACACTGAAGCTTTCTTT. Protein sequence: CASSLKAGNTEAFF.

This clonotype was counted ten times or more. The gene calls are TRBV27 and TRBJ2-7; 9 bases fit TRBD2. The germline V gene has CDR1 MNHEY and CDR2 SMNVEV (reference sequence). The CDR3 consists of 15 residues. V lost 11 bases and J lost 4; bases outside the gene matches: 15. CDR3 sequence: CAAGRVSGGFYEQYF. CDR3 bases: TGTGCCGCAGGGAGGGTAAGCGGGGGGTTTTACGAGCAGTACTTC.

The rearrangement links TRBV12-3 or TRBV12-4 to TRBJ2-4, with TRBD1 identical over 9 bases. With 4 bases clipped from V and 7 bases from J, the junction kept 8 bases outside the gene matches. CDR3 size: 15 residues. The CDR3 nucleotides read TGTGCCAGCAGTTCGATACAGGGGGCGAGGAACATTCAGTACTTC. Translated: CASSSIQGARNIQYF.

This clonotype was recorded many times. The chain carries TRBV7-2 and TRBJ2-7; the D is unclear. Germline CDR1 and CDR2: SGHTA and FQGNSA. Trimming removed 5 bases at V and 5 bases at J, with 10 bases between. This CDR3 has 12 residues. Here the CDR3 reads CASSPVGHEQYF. As DNA, the CDR3 is TGTGCCAGCAGCCCCGTAGGGCACGAGCAGTACTTC.

The chain uses TRBV7-2 and TRBJ1-6; 8 bases agree with TRBD1. V gave up 2 bases and J gave up 9 bases; unmatched junction bases: 6. Per germline, CDR1 SGHTA and CDR2 FQGNSA. This CDR3 contains 15 residues. The CDR3 sequence: CASSLQGALVSPLHF. Written as DNA, the CDR3 is TGTGCCAGCAGCTTACAGGGGGCACTTGTTTCACCCCTCCACTTT.

To note about this clonotype: This likely came from a read error, as a far larger clone is one base away. The V call is TRBV3-1, the J call TRBJ1-1; 7 bases map to TRBD1. The ends lost 4 bases at V and 4 bases at J; junction bases unmatched: 3. CDR1 is LGHDT, CDR2 YNNKEL, per germline (reference sequence). CDR3 size: 13 residues. The CDR3 coding sequence is TGTGCCAGCAGCCCGGGACAGACCACTGAAGCTTTCTTT. Translated, it gives CASSPGQTTEAFF.

In this sample, this clonotype turned up a few times. The rearrangement joins TRBV18 to TRBJ2-7, with TRBD1 identical over 10 bases. The CDR3 is made up of 14 amino acids. V lost 4 bases, J lost 5 bases, and 5 bases stayed unmatched. CDR1 KGHSH and CDR2 LQKENI come from the germline V gene. CDR3 amino acids: CASSRRDRGNEQYF. CDR3 nucleotides: TGTGCCAGCTCACGGAGGGACAGGGGAAACGAGCAGTACTTC.

This clonotype was recorded a few times. The chain links TRBV5-4 to TRBJ2-4; maybe TRBD2 (6 bases). V lost 1 base and J lost 0, with 23 bases in between. The germline V gene has CDR1 SGHNT and CDR2 YYREEE (reference sequence). The CDR3 loop spans 20 amino acids. The DNA of the CDR3 is TGTGCCAGCAGCTTGAGCGCGGGGACTCCCCAGATCCCAGCCAAAAACATTCAGTACTTC. It encodes CASSLSAGTPQIPAKNIQYF.

In this sample, this clonotype turned up many times. The chain has TRBV19 and TRBJ1-1, with no clear D. V was trimmed by 4 bases and J by 3 bases, leaving 9 bases between them. The CDR3 is 13 amino acids. Looked up from germline, CDR1 is LNHDA and CDR2 is SQIVND (reference sequence). The CDR3 loop is CASSTSGDTEAFF. CDR3 DNA sequence: TGTGCCAGTAGTACTTCAGGAGACACTGAAGCTTTCTTT.

This chain connects TRBV4-2 to TRBJ2-5; a possible D gene is TRBD2 (5 bases). V was clipped by 0 bases and J by 3 bases, with 8 bases between them. This CDR3 is 14 amino acids long. Germline CDR1 is LGHNA and CDR2 is YNFKEQ. In DNA form, the CDR3 reads TGTGCCAGCAGCCAAGATCTGAGGGAAGAGACCCAGTACTTC. Amino acids: CASSQDLREETQYF.

The chain has TRBV12-3 or TRBV12-4 and TRBJ2-4, with 7 bases that match TRBD1. Trimming at V came to 8 bases and at J to 1 base, leaving 5 bases not matched to a gene. CDR3 size: 14 residues. CDR3 amino acids: CASGHRGAKNIQYF. The CDR3 nucleotides are TGTGCCAGCGGTCACAGGGGCGCCAAAAACATTCAGTACTTC.

This clonotype has a handful of counts. The V gene is TRBV27, the J gene TRBJ2-4; no clear D. CDR1 and CDR2 (germline): MNHEY, SMNVEV (reference sequence). Deletions cut 0 bases from V and 7 bases from J, with 7 bases between. The length of the CDR3 is 13 residues. DNA for the CDR3: TGTGCCAGCAGTTTATCGGCAGACAACATTCAGTACTTC. Protein: CASSLSADNIQYF.

V and J are TRBV18 and TRBJ2-5; D gene uncertain. The germline V gene encodes CDR1 KGHSH and CDR2 LQKENI. The ends were cut back, 3 bases at V and 1 base at J, with 18 bases in the middle. CDR3 length: 17 amino acids. The chain's CDR3 is CASSPLIGTSFQETQYF. CDR3 nucleotides: TGTGCCAGCTCACCTCTTATTGGCACCTCGTTCCAAGAGACCCAGTACTTC.

This sequence joins TRBV6-1 and TRBJ2-2, with 8 bases aligning to TRBD1. This CDR3 spans 18 amino acids. Germline CDR1 is MNHNS and CDR2 is SASEGT. V trimming: 6 bases; J trimming: 2 bases; junction bases outside the gene matches: 14. CDR3 nucleotides: TGTGCCAGCAGACCTACCGACAGGGGTCAGGTCAACACCGGGGAGCTGTTTTTT. Translation: CASRPTDRGQVNTGELFF.

The chain couples TRBV2 to TRBJ2-1; TRBD1 aligns across 7 bases. CDR1 and CDR2 from the germline V gene are SNHLY and FYNNEI. V trimming: 11 bases; J trimming: 6 bases; junction bases outside the gene matches: 10. CDR3 size: 13 residues. The CDR3 nucleotides are TGTGCCGGAAACAGGGGAACGGGCAATGAGCAGTTCTTC. Amino acid sequence: CAGNRGTGNEQFF. Using reference TRBV2 and TRBJ2-1 for the parts outside the CDR3, the full variable domain is EPEVTQTPSHQVTQMGQEVILRCVPISNHLYFYWYRQILGQKVEFLVSFYNNEISEKSEIFDDQFSVERPDGSNFTLKIRSTKLEDSAMYFCAGNRGTGNEQFFGPGTRLTVL.

V gene TRBV11-2 combines with J gene TRBJ2-5, with D uncertain. The CDR3 loop spans 13 amino acids. V shed 5 bases and J shed 4 bases, with 11 bases lying between them. Germline V gene lookup returns CDR1 SGHAT and CDR2 FQNNGV. CDR3 protein: CASSPNGRETQYF. The CDR3, as DNA: TGTGCCAGCAGCCCCAATGGGCGAGAGACCCAGTACTTC.

This clonotype appeared a few times. This chain uses TRBV14 with TRBJ2-7, with TRBD2 matching 8 bases. Germline V gene sequence: CDR1 SGHDN, CDR2 FVKESK. After removal of 0 bases from V and 5 bases from J, the junction contained 6 bases not matched to a gene. This CDR3 region has 15 residues. CDR3 sequence reads: CASSQDGRAFDEQYF. For the CDR3, the DNA is TGTGCCAGCAGCCAAGACGGGAGGGCCTTCGACGAGCAGTACTTC.

Only one count was recorded for this clonotype. The CDR3 DNA reads as TGTGCCAGCAGTTTGTACAGGGGGGTGACCCAGTACTTC. This gives the protein CASSLYRGVTQYF. This chain links TRBV28 with TRBJ2-5, with TRBD1 matching 8 bases. This CDR3 contains 13 residues. V lost 3 bases and J lost 7; bases outside the gene matches: 4. Germline assignment: CDR1 MDHEN and CDR2 SYDVKM.

This clonotype was observed a few times. This chain connects TRBV7-9 to TRBJ2-1; D is possibly TRBD2 (7 bases). Looked up from germline, CDR1 is SEHNR and CDR2 is FQNEAQ (reference sequence). V dropped 6 bases and J dropped 6 bases, with 15 bases sitting between them. This CDR3 has 14 amino acids. The CDR3 loop is CASRRGGFGNEQFF. CDR3 in DNA: TGTGCCAGCAGGAGGGGGGGATTCGGCAATGAGCAGTTCTTC.

The chain couples TRBV10-2 to TRBJ1-4; D uncertain. The CDR3 spans 12 residues. Germline values: CDR1 WSHSY, CDR2 SAAADI. Trimming pared 8 bases from V and 8 bases from J, leaving 12 bases between. DNA for the CDR3: TGCGCCAGCGCGGATGCGACGGAAAAACTGTTTTTT. This encodes CASADATEKLFF.

The rearrangement uses TRBV7-2 and TRBJ1-5; no firm D call. The CDR3 covers 14 residues. V shed 2 bases and J shed 1 base, with 6 bases lying between them. In germline, CDR1 is SGHTA, CDR2 FQGNSA. CDR3 region: CASSLTASNQPQHF. The CDR3 nucleotides are TGTGCCAGCAGCTTAACGGCGAGCAATCAGCCCCAGCATTTT.

The chain couples TRBV24-1 to TRBJ2-1; 10 bases map to TRBD1. Germline lookup yields CDR1 KGHDR and CDR2 SFDVKD. The CDR3 is 15 residues long. Trimming took 2 bases from V and 8 from J; bases not matched to a gene: 5. The CDR3 nucleotides are TGTGCCACCAGTGATTCTGGACAGGGGGGGTATGAGCAGTTCTTC. Its translation: CATSDSGQGGYEQFF.

V and J are TRBV24-1 and TRBJ2-5; D might be TRBD1 or TRBD2, each matching 5 bases. V was clipped by 4 bases and J by 0 bases, with 14 bases between them. This CDR3 spans 16 amino acids. Per germline, CDR1 KGHDR and CDR2 SFDVKD. CDR3 sequence: CATSDARGAYQETQYF. The CDR3 DNA reads as TGTGCCACCAGTGACGCCAGAGGGGCCTACCAAGAGACCCAGTACTTC.

This clonotype has at least ten counts. This chain uses TRBV12-3 or TRBV12-4 with TRBJ2-1; 8 bases agree with TRBD2. The CDR3 runs 15 residues. The V segment lost 3 bases and the J segment 0 bases; nucleotides outside the gene matches: 1. The CDR3 nucleotides read TGTGCCAGCAGTTTCGCGGGGGGCTCCTACAATGAGCAGTTCTTC. Protein sequence: CASSFAGGSYNEQFF.

The chain employs TRBV4-3 and TRBJ2-2; D perhaps matches TRBD1 (6 bases). The germline CDR1 and CDR2 sequences are LGHNA and YSLEER. Trimming cost V 3 bases and J 3 bases, with 11 bases left between them. CDR3 length equals 15 residues. The CDR3 sequence: CASSHRGYDTGELFF. For the CDR3, the DNA is TGCGCCAGCAGCCACAGGGGTTACGACACCGGGGAGCTGTTTTTT.

This clonotype was recorded a few times. The rearrangement links TRBV18 to TRBJ2-5; weak D call: TRBD2 (5 bases). The ends were cut back, 1 base at V and 3 bases at J, with 12 bases in the middle. The CDR3 totals 15 residues. Per the germline V gene, CDR1 is KGHSH and CDR2 is LQKENI. The CDR3 loop is CASSPQTRGKETQYF. In DNA form, the CDR3 reads TGTGCCAGCTCACCACAAACCCGGGGAAAAGAGACCCAGTACTTC.